This T cell receptor (beta chain) was obtained from a study of siplizumab effects on memory and regulatory T cells. The study's findings and limits: In siplizumab cultures, the suppressive function of proliferating Tregs remained unconfirmed. The drug siplizumab significantly decreased the alloreactive sequences that could be traced to unstimulated CD4+ memory cells. Treg-derived clones made up an average of roughly 70% of mappable alloreactive CD4+ clones with siplizumab and 26.9% in controls. Memory cells seemed less diverse than naive T cells, which also seemed major contributors to the alloresponse.

A note on this clone: Its antigen is not identified.

Only in-frame clones appear in the TCRdb table, and some are missing; sequencing was by immunoSEQ multiplex PCR. The sample lists around 100,000 clones, roughly 94% occurring once. This CDR3 is 15 amino acids long. Per germline, CDR1 MNHEY and CDR2 SMNVEV (reference sequence). Trimming pared 3 bases from V and 2 bases from J, leaving 14 bases between. The TCR was taken from a human donor in good health. The sample comprised Tregs sorted from blood. V and J are TRBV27 and TRBJ2-7; D gene ambiguous. CDR3 in amino acids: CASSLLIGTTYEQYF. DNA for the CDR3: TGTGCCAGCAGTTTGCTCATCGGTACGACCTACGAGCAGTACTTC.